The entry that follows covers one TCR beta chain sequence. This specimen comes from a study of early stage breast cancer tumors. The table came from immunoSEQ multiplex PCR; TCRdb's copy has only in-frame clones and leaves some out. Of some 11,000 clones listed, around 80% are singletons. The CDR3 covers 17 residues. Per the germline V gene, CDR1 is MDHEN and CDR2 is SYDVKM. J gave up 3 bases and V 5 bases, and 12 bases lay outside the gene matches. The material sequenced was breast tumor tissue. This sequence was found in a person between 65 and 80 years old with breast cancer. The chain employs TRBV28 and TRBJ1-4, with 7 bases lining up with TRBD1. DNA for the CDR3: TGTGCCAGCAGTCAGCAGCGACAGGGTGTCGCTAATGAAAAACTGTTTTTT. Encoded protein: CASSQQRQGVANEKLFF.